These T cell receptor beta chains were read from a single sample in a study of vaccination and CD4 T cells after COVID-19. Their antigen targets remain unknown. Each CDR3 protein gets one entry after TCRdb re-called the PCR reads with MiXCR. The data contain around 20,000 distinct CDR3 sequences, about half of them singletons. Material for sequencing was CD4+ T cells from blood, cultured in vitro. Source of these receptors: a human donor who had recovered from COVID-19. Both conserved end residues are part of each CDR3. Fields, in order: V gene, clone size, J gene, D gene, CDR3 DNA, CDR3 protein. D genes are given only for firm matches. A row's size may be missing; if present it is once, few, many or a size class.

TRBV2	few	TRBJ2-5	.	TGTGCCAGCAGTCGGAGAGTTGAGACCCAGTACTTC	CASSRRVETQYF
TRBV30	.	TRBJ1-2	.	TGTGCCTGGAGTGTACCCGGGTTGGGAATCTATGGCTACACCTTC	CAWSVPGLGIYGYTF
TRBV6-2/TRBV6-3	.	TRBJ1-1	.	TGTGCCAGCAGTGGCCGGGACCCTGGAAACACTGAAGCTTTCTTT	CASSGRDPGNTEAFF
TRBV7-2	.	TRBJ2-7	TRBD1	TGTGCCAGCAGCTTCTCCGGGACAGGGAATCACGAGCAGTACTTC	CASSFSGTGNHEQYF
TRBV6-1	few	TRBJ1-2	.	TGTGCCAGCAGTGGCAATTGGGTAGATGGCTACACCTTC	CASSGNWVDGYTF
TRBV7-7	.	TRBJ2-2	.	TGTGCTAGCAGCTTAGGAAACACCGGGGAGCTGTTTTTT	CASSLGNTGELFF
TRBV25-1	.	TRBJ2-5	.	TGTGCCAGCACCCCGGGAGTCCAAGAGACCCAGTACTTC	CASTPGVQETQYF
TRBV18	.	TRBJ2-2	.	TGTGCCAGCTCACCGTCGAGGGAGGTAGAATACACCGGGGAGCTGTTTTTT	CASSPSREVEYTGELFF
TRBV28	.	TRBJ1-3	.	TGTGCCACCATAGGACGGGTACTCTCTGGAAACACCATATATTTT	CATIGRVLSGNTIYF
TRBV6-1	.	TRBJ2-1	.	TGTGCCAGCCTTATCCCCTCTTGGAATGAGCAGTTCTTC	CASLIPSWNEQFF
TRBV27	.	TRBJ2-6	TRBD2	TGTGCCAGCAGTTCTGGACTAGCGGGAGTAATTGGGGCCAACGTCCTGACTTTC	CASSSGLAGVIGANVLTF
TRBV20-1	.	TRBJ2-5	TRBD1	TGCAGTGCCCCCAGACAGGGAGAGACCCAGTACTTC	CSAPRQGETQYF
TRBV9	.	TRBJ1-6	TRBD1	TGTGCCAGCAGTCTTGGACAGGAAAATTCACCCCTCCACTTT	CASSLGQENSPLHF
TRBV28	.	TRBJ2-5	.	TGTGCCAGCATCTCAGGGGCTGTCGGGCAAGAGACCCAGTACTTC	CASISGAVGQETQYF
TRBV10-1	few	TRBJ2-5	TRBD1	TGCGCCAGCAGTGGGGACAGGGGACCGCCAGAGACCCAGTACTTC	CASSGDRGPPETQYF
TRBV20-1	.	TRBJ2-1	.	TGCAGTGCAAACCGGGACTACAATGAGCAGTTCTTC	CSANRDYNEQFF
TRBV6-1	.	TRBJ2-5	.	TGTGCCAGCAGGAGGGTAGGACAAGAGACCCAGTACTTC	CASRRVGQETQYF
TRBV6-1	.	TRBJ2-4	.	TGTGCCAGCAGCCTAAACTCAGGGAGAAACATTCAGTACTTC	CASSLNSGRNIQYF
TRBV19	few	TRBJ1-1	.	TGTGCCAGTAGTATACAAGAGGGGACTGAAGCTTTCTTT	CASSIQEGTEAFF
TRBV6-1	.	TRBJ1-2	.	TGTGCCATCGGGGCTGGGCGGGGCCGCGCGGACTATGGCTACACCTTC	CAIGAGRGRADYGYTF
TRBV20-1	.	TRBJ1-1	TRBD1	TGCAGTGCTAGAGTCATGGGAGGGGGCTGGAACACTGAAGCTTTCTTT	CSARVMGGGWNTEAFF
TRBV7-9	.	TRBJ2-7	.	TGTGCCAGCAGCTTCCCCACGATCCAGCAGTACTTC	CASSFPTIQQYF
TRBV11-2	.	TRBJ2-6	.	TGTGCCAGCAGCACCGGGTTTGGCTCTGGGGCCAACGTCCTGACTTTC	CASSTGFGSGANVLTF
TRBV18	.	TRBJ1-1	.	TGTGCCAGCTCACCTCCTAGCACGTCCAACACTGAAGCTTTCTTT	CASSPPSTSNTEAFF
TRBV10-3	few	TRBJ1-2	.	TGTGCCATCAGTGAGTCGAGTAACACTTACTATGGCTACACCTTC	CAISESSNTYYGYTF
TRBV7-9	.	TRBJ1-2	.	TGTGCCAGCAGCCCCCTGCAGGGCCCTGGCTACACCTTC	CASSPLQGPGYTF
TRBV18	.	TRBJ1-2	.	TGTGCCAGCTCACCACCGGTCACAGGATCGGACTATGGCTACACCTTC	CASSPPVTGSDYGYTF
TRBV19	few	TRBJ2-3	.	TGTGCCAGTAGTCCGGGGGGACAGGCAATCACAGATACGCAGTATTTT	CASSPGGQAITDTQYF
TRBV20-1	few	TRBJ1-1	.	TGCAGTCCCGGTGGGCAGGGGAGATTGTCTTTCTTT	CSPGGQGRLSFF
TRBV21-1	.	TRBJ1-1	.	TGTGCCAGCAGCAAAGAAAACAGGATGATTACTGAAGCTTTCTTT	CASSKENRMITEAFF
TRBV20-1	.	TRBJ1-5	.	TGCAGTGCTAGAGAGGAAGGGGGGCCCCAGCATTTT	CSAREEGGPQHF
TRBV5-1	once	TRBJ2-1	.	TGCGCCAGCAGCTCCGGGACATACAATGAGCAGTTCTTC	CASSSGTYNEQFF
TRBV19	few	TRBJ1-2	TRBD1	TGTGCCAGTAGGTCGCAGGGGGCAATTTGGGGCTACACCTTC	CASRSQGAIWGYTF
TRBV20-1	.	TRBJ2-5	.	TGCAGTGCTAGAGCCCCGGGGCAGGGAGAGACCCAGTACTTC	CSARAPGQGETQYF
TRBV20-1	.	TRBJ2-5	TRBD1	TGCAGTGCCGGGACAGGGGGGAGGGAGACCCAGTACTTC	CSAGTGGRETQYF
TRBV19	.	TRBJ2-1	.	TGTGCCAGTAGTATGATGGCGGCCTCCTACAATGAGCAGTTCTTC	CASSMMAASYNEQFF
TRBV6-1	.	TRBJ2-5	.	TGTGCCAGCAGTGAATGGGGGGCGGGTGAGACCCAGTACTTC	CASSEWGAGETQYF
TRBV20-1	.	TRBJ2-7	TRBD2	TGCAGTGCTTTGGGACGACTAGCGAAATACGAGCAGTACTTC	CSALGRLAKYEQYF
TRBV7-2	few	TRBJ1-2	.	TGTGCCAGCAGCTTAGACCCGACAGGCCACCATGGCTACACCTTC	CASSLDPTGHHGYTF
TRBV7-3	.	TRBJ2-2	.	TGTGCCAGCAGCCCCCCTCGGGGCTCCAACACCGGGGAGCTGTTTTTT	CASSPPRGSNTGELFF
TRBV4-1	.	TRBJ2-1	TRBD2	TGCGCCAGCAGCCAAGATCCCCCACTAGCGGGAAAGGATGAGCAGTTCTTC	CASSQDPPLAGKDEQFF
TRBV5-8	.	TRBJ1-5	.	TGTGCCAGCAGCTTGGGGTTGGGCAGGGTTGGCAATCAGCCCCAGCATTTT	CASSLGLGRVGNQPQHF
TRBV19	.	TRBJ2-2	.	TGTGCCAGTAGTCCCCCGGCCTTTTCGGGCGACACCGGGGAGCTGTTTTTT	CASSPPAFSGDTGELFF
TRBV12-3/TRBV12-4	.	TRBJ1-2	.	TGTGCCAGCAGTACCCGGCGGGGATATGGCTACACCTTC	CASSTRRGYGYTF
TRBV4-2	.	TRBJ1-6	.	TGTGCCAGCAGCCAAGAGTGGCAGAACTCCTATAATTCACCCCTCCACTTT	CASSQEWQNSYNSPLHF
TRBV30	.	TRBJ2-2	.	TGTGCCTGGAGGTACAGGCTCGACACCGGGGAGCTGTTTTTT	CAWRYRLDTGELFF
TRBV29-1	few	TRBJ2-7	.	TGCAGCGTTGAAAGAGACTACGAGCAGTACTTC	CSVERDYEQYF
TRBV11-1	.	TRBJ2-7	TRBD2	TGTGCCAGCAGCCGACTAGCGGAGGCGGACGAGCAGTACTTC	CASSRLAEADEQYF
TRBV27	few	TRBJ1-2	TRBD1	TGTGCCAGCAGTCCCGGGACAGGACTTTTCCTCTATGGCTACACCTTC	CASSPGTGLFLYGYTF
TRBV6-1	.	TRBJ1-5	TRBD1	TGTGCCAGCAGCCACGACAGGGACGCAAAGCCCCAGCATTTT	CASSHDRDAKPQHF